This T cell receptor (beta chain) was captured in a study of regulatory T cells in long-lasting Graves disease. Study-wide context: The definition of persistent Graves' disease was over 5 years of antithyroid drugs with positive TSH receptor antibodies.

The time point: persistent/refractory GD, antithyroid drugs over 5 years with positive TRAb. Preparation of the TCR library used RNA extracted from PBMCs. Graves' disease diagnoses used American Thyroid Association guidelines. Building of the TCR beta libraries involved iRepertoire HTBI primers and Arm-PCR of CDR3 regions. TCRdb independently ran MiXCR on the multiplex PCR reads; one entry per CDR3 protein. The table shows fewer than 600,000 distinct CDR3 sequences, with about 22% occurring only once. CDR3 length equals 15 residues. The germline V gene encodes CDR1 MNHEY and CDR2 SVGAGI. J lost 7 bases, V lost 2 bases, and 9 bases had no gene match. Study conclusions and caveats: Newly diagnosed disease favored TRBV20-1 and TRBJ2-1 over persistent disease.

This clonotype showed up just a few times. Its antigen is still unknown. The chain links TRBV6-5 to TRBJ2-7; the match to TRBD1 covers 9 bases. This clonotype originated in a female donor with Graves disease. The sample here was peripheral blood mononuclear cells (PBMCs), taken when the disease was refractory, from a patient treated with antithyroid drugs. DNA for the CDR3: TGTGCCAGCAGTTACCCCGGGACAGGGAGTGGTGAGCAGTACTTC. Its protein is CASSYPGTGSGEQYF.